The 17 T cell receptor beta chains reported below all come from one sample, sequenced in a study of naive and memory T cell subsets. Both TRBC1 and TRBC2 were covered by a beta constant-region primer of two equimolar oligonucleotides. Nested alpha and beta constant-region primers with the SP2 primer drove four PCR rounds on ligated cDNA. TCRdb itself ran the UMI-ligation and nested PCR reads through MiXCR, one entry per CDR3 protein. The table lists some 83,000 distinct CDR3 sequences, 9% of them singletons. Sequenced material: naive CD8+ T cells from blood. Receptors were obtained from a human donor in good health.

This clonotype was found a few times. CDR3 loop: CASSAHSGTEQYF. In nucleotides, the CDR3 is TGTGCCAGCAGCGCCCATAGCGGGACCGAGCAGTACTTC. This chain joins TRBV14 and TRBJ2-7; 8 bases map to TRBD2. The CDR3 is 13 amino acids. In germline, CDR1 is SGHDN, CDR2 FVKESK. J lost 6 bases, V lost 5 bases, and 6 bases had no gene match.

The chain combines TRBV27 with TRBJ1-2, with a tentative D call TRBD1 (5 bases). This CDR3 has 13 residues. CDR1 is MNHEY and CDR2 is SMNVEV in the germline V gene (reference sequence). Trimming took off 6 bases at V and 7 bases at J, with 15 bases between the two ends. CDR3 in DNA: TGTGCCAGCAGCGAACGGGGGGGAGGTGGCTACACCTTC. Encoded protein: CASSERGGGGYTF.

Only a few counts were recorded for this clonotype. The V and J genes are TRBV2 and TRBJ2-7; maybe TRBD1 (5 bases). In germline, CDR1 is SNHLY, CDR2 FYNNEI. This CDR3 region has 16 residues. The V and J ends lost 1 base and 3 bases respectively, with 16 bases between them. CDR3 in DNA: TGTGCCAGCAGTGAAGTTGCTGGGGCAGCCAGCTACGAGCAGTACTTC. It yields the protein CASSEVAGAASYEQYF.

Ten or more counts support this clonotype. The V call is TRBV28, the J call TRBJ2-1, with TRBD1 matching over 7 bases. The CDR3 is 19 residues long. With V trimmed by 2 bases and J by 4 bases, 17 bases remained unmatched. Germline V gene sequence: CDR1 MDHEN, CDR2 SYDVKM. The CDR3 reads CASSLPLDRENPAYNEQFF. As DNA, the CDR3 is TGTGCCAGCAGTTTACCACTAGACAGGGAAAATCCAGCTTACAATGAGCAGTTCTTC.

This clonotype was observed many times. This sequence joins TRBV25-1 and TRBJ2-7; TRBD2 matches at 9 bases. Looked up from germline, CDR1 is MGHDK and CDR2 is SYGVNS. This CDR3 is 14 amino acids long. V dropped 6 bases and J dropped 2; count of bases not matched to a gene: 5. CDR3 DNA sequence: TGTGCCAGCAGGCAGACTAGCGGAACCTACGAGCAGTACTTC. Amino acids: CASRQTSGTYEQYF.

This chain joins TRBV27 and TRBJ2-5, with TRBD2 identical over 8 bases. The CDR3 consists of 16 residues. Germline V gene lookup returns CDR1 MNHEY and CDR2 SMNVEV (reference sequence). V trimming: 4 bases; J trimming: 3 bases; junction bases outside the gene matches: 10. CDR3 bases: TGTGCCAGCAGTTCCACCCCCGGGAGGGTAAAAGAGACCCAGTACTTC. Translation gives CASSSTPGRVKETQYF.

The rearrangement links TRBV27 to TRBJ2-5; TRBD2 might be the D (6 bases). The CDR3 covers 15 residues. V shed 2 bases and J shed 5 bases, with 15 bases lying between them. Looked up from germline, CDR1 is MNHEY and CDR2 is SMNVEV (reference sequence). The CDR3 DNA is TGTGCCAGCAGTTTAAGCGGGCCTTGGTTCGAGACCCAGTACTTC. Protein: CASSLSGPWFETQYF.

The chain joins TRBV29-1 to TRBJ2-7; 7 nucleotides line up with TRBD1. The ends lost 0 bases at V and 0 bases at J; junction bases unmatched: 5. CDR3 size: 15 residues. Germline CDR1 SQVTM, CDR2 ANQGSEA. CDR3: CSVEDSGTASYEQYF. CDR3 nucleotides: TGCAGCGTTGAAGATTCCGGGACAGCCTCCTACGAGCAGTACTTC.

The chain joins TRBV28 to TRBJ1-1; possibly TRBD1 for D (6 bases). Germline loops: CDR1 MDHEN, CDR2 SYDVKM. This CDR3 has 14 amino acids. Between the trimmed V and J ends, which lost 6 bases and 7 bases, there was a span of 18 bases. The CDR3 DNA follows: TGTGCCAGCAGGTATAATCAGGGGCGATATGAAGCTTTCTTT. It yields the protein CASRYNQGRYEAFF.

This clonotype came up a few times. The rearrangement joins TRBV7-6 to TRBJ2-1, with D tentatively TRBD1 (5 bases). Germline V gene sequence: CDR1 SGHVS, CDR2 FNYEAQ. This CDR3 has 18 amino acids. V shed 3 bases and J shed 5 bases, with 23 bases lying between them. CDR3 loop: CASSLLVQTRPGNNEQFF. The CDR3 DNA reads TGTGCCAGCAGCTTGCTGGTACAGACTCGACCAGGGAACAATGAGCAGTTCTTC.

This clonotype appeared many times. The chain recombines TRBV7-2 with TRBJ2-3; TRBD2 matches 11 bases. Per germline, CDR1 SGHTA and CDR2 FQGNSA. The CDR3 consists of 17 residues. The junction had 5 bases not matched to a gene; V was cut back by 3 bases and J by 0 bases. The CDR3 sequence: CASSFPTSGKSTDTQYF. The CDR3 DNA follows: TGTGCCAGCAGCTTCCCGACTAGCGGGAAGAGCACAGATACGCAGTATTTT. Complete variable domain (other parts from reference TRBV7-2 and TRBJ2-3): GAGVSQSPSNKVTEKGKDVELRCDPISGHTALYWYRQSLGQGLEFLIYFQGNSAPDKSGLPSDRFSAERTGGSVSTLTIQRTQQEDSAVYLCASSFPTSGKSTDTQYFGPGTRLTVL.

As DNA, the CDR3 is TGTGCCAGCCCACAAGGGCCCGGGAGGGGAGGCGACGAGCAGTACTTC. This codes for CASPQGPGRGGDEQYF. The chain recombines TRBV18 with TRBJ2-7; 8 bases match TRBD2. The CDR3 covers 16 residues. V was clipped by 8 bases and J by 5 bases; unmatched bases: 17. The V gene's germline CDR1 is KGHSH and CDR2 LQKENI.

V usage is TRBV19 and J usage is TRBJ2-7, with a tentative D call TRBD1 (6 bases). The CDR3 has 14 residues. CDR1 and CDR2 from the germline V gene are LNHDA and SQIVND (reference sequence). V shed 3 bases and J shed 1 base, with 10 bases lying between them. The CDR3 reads CASSMAQGSYEQYF. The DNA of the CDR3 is TGTGCCAGTAGTATGGCACAGGGATCCTACGAGCAGTACTTC.

The CDR3 DNA follows: TGTGCCAGCCGAAGTTTGTACTCCCGGGACGAGCAGTACTTC. It encodes CASRSLYSRDEQYF. V usage is TRBV28 and J usage is TRBJ2-7; D not certain. V lost 8 bases and J lost 5, with 19 bases in between. Germline CDR1 is MDHEN and CDR2 is SYDVKM. The CDR3 runs to 14 residues.

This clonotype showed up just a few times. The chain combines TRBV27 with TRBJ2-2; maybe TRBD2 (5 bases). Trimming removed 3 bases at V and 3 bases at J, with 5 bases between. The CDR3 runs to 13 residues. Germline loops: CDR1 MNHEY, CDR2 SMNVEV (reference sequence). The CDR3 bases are TGTGCCAGCAGTTTGAGGGACACCGGGGAGCTGTTTTTT. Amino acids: CASSLRDTGELFF.

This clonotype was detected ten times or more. As DNA, the CDR3 is TGTGCCAGCAGTGAAAACAGAGACATTAGGTACTTC. This encodes CASSENRDIRYF. The V and J genes are TRBV25-1 and TRBJ2-7; D call uncertain. V was shortened by 2 bases and J by 12 bases, with 14 bases between the two germline ends. The CDR3 is made up of 12 amino acids. In germline, CDR1 is MGHDK, CDR2 SYGVNS.

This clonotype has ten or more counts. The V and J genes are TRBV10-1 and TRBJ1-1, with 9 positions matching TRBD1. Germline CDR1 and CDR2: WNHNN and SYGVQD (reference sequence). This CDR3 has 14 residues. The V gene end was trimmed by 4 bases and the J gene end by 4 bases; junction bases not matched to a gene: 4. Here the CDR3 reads CASSGDRDRTEAFF. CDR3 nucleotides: TGCGCCAGCAGTGGGGACAGGGATCGCACTGAAGCTTTCTTT.